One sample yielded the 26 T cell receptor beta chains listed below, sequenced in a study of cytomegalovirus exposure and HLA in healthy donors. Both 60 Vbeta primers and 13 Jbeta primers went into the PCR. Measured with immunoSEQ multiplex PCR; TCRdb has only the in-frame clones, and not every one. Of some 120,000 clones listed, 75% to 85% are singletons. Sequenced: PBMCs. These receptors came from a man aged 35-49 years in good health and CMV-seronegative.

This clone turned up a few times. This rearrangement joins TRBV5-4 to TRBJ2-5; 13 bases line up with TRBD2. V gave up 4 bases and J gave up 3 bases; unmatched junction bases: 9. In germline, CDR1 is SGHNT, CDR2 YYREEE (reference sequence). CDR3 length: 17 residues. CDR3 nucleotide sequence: TGTGCCAGCAGCGAGCCCGGGACTAGCGGGGCGAAAGAGACCCAGTACTTC. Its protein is CASSEPGTSGAKETQYF.

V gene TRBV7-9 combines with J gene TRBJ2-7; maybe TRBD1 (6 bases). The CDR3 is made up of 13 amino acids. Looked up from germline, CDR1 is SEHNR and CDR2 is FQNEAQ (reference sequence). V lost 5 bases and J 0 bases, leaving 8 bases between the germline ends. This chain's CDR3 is CASSPGVSYEQYF. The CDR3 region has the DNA TGTGCCAGCAGCCCAGGGGTCTCCTACGAGCAGTACTTC. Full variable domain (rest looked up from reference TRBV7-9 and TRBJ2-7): DTGVSQNPRHKITKRGQNVTFRCDPISEHNRLYWYRQTLGQGPEFLTYFQNEAQLEKSRLLSDRFSAERPKGSFSTLEIQRTEQGDSAMYLCASSPGVSYEQYFGPGTRLTVT.

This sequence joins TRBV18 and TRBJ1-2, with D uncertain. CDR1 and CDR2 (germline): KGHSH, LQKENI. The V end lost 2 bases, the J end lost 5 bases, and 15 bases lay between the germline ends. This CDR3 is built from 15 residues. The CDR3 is CASSPGPQEPYGYTF. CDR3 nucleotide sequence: TGTGCCAGCTCACCAGGTCCGCAGGAACCTTATGGCTACACCTTC.

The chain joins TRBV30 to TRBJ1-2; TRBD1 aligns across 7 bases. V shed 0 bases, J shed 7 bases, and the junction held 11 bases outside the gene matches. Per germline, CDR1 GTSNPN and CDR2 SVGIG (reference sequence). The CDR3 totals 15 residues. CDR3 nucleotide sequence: TGTGCCTGGAGTGTCCCCAACGACAGGGCGGGTGGCTACACCTTC. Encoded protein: CAWSVPNDRAGGYTF.

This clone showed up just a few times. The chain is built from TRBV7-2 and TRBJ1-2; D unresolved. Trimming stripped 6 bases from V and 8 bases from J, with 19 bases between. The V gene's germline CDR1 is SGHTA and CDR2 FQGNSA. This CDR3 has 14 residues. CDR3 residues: CASSPSGTFGGYTF. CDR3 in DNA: TGTGCCAGCAGTCCCTCGGGAACATTCGGGGGCTACACCTTC.

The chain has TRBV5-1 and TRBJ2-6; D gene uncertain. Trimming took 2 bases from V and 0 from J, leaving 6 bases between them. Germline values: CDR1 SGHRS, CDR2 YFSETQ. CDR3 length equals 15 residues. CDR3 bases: TGCGCCAGCAGCTTTGGAGCCTCTGGGGCCAACGTCCTGACTTTC. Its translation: CASSFGASGANVLTF.

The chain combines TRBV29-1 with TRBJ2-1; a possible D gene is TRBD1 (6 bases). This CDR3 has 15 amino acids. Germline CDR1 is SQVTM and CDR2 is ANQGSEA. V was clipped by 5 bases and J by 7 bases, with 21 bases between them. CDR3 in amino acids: CSVLRDDRFPNEQFF. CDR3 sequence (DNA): TGCAGCGTTCTTAGGGATGACAGGTTCCCTAATGAGCAGTTCTTC.

CDR3 DNA: TGCAGCGTTGGTGACGGGACAGATACGCAGTATTTT. Protein product: CSVGDGTDTQYF. This chain connects TRBV29-1 to TRBJ2-3; D is unresolved. Germline V lookup: CDR1 SQVTM, CDR2 ANQGSEA. The length of the CDR3 is 12 residues. The V and J ends lost 4 bases and 3 bases respectively, with 8 bases between them.

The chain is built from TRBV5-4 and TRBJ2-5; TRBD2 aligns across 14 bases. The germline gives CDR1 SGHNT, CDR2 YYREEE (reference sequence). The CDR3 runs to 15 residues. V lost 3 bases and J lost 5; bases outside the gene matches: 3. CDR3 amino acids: CASSYRTSGGETQYF. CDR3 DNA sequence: TGTGCCAGCAGCTACCGGACTAGCGGGGGGGAGACCCAGTACTTC.

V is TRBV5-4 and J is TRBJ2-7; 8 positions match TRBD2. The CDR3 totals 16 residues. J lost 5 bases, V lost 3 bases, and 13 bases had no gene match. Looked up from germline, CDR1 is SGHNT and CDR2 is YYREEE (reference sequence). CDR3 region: CASSSGRSGRSNEQYF. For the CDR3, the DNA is TGTGCCAGCAGCTCCGGTAGAAGCGGGAGATCGAACGAGCAGTACTTC.

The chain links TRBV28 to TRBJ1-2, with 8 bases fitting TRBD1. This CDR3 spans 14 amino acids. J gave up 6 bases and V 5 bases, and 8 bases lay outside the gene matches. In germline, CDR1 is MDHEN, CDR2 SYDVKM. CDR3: CASSPGQGPNGYTF. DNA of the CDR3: TGTGCCAGCAGTCCCGGACAGGGCCCTAATGGCTACACCTTC.

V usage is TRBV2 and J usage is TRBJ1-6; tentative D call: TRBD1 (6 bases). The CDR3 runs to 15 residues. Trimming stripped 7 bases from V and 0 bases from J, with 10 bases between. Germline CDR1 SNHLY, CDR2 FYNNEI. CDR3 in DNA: TGTGCCAGCACTTCGGACAGCTCCTATAATTCACCCCTCCACTTT. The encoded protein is CASTSDSSYNSPLHF.

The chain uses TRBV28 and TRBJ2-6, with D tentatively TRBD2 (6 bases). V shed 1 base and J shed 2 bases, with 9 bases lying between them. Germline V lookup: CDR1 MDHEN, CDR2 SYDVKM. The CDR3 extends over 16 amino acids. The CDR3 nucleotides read TGTGCCAGCAGTTTATATGGGGGGACTGGGGCCAACGTCCTGACTTTC. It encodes CASSLYGGTGANVLTF.

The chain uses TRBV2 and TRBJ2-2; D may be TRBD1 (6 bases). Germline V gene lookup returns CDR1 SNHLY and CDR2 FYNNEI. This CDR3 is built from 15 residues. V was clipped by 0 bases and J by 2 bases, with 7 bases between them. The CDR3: CASSEAGGNTGELFF. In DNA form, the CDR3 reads TGTGCCAGCAGTGAAGCTGGGGGCAACACCGGGGAGCTGTTTTTT.

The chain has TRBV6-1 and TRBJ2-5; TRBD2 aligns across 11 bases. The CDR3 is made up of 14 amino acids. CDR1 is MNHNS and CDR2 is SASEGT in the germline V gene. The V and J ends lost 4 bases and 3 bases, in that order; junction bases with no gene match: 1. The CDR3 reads CASSATSGEETQYF. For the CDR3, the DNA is TGTGCCAGCAGTGCGACTAGCGGGGAAGAGACCCAGTACTTC.

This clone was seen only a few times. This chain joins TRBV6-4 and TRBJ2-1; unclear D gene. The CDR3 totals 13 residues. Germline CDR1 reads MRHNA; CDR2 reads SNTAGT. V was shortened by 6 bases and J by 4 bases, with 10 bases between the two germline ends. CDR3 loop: CASSETEYNEQFF. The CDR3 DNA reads TGTGCCAGCAGCGAGACTGAATACAATGAGCAGTTCTTC.

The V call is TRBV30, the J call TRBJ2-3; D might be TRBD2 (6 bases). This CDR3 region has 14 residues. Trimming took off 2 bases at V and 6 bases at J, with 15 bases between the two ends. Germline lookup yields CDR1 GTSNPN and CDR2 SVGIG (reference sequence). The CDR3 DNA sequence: TGTGCCTGGAGTTTGCGGGGCGTCAAGGATACGCAGTATTTT. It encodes CAWSLRGVKDTQYF.

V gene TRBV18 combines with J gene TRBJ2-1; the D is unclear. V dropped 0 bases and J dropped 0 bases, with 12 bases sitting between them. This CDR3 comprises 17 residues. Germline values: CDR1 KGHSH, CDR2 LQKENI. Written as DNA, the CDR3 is TGTGCCAGCTCACCACCGTCCCTATTAAGCTCCTACAATGAGCAGTTCTTC. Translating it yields CASSPPSLLSSYNEQFF.

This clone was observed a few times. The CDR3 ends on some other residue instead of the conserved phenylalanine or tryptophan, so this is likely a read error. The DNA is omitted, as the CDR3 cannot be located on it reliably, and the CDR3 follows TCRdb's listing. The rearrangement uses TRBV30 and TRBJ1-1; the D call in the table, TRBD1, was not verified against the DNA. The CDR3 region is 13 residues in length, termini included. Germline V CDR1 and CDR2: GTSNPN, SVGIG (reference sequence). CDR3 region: CAWNPGGSTEALV.

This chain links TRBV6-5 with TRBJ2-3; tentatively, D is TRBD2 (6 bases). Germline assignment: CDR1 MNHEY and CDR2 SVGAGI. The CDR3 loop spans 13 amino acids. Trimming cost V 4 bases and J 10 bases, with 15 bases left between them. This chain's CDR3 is CASSFGASVAQYF. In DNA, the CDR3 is TGTGCCAGCAGTTTCGGAGCTAGCGTGGCGCAGTATTTT.

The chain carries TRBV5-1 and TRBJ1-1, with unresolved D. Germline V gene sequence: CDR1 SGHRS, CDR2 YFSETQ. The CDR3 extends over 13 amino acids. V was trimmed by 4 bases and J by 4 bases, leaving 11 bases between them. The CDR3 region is CASSLTESTEAFF. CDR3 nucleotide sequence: TGCGCCAGCAGCCTCACCGAGAGCACTGAAGCTTTCTTT. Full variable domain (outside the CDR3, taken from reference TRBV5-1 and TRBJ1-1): KAGVTQTPRYLIKTRGQQVTLSCSPISGHRSVSWYQQTPGQGLQFLFEYFSETQRNKGNFPGRFSGRQFSNSRSEMNVSTLELGDSALYLCASSLTESTEAFFGQGTRLTVV.

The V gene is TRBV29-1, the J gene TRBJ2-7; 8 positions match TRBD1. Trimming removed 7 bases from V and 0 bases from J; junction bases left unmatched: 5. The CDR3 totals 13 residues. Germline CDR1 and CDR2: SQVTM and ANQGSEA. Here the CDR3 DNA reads TGCAGCGCGCAGGGGGCCAGCTCCTACGAGCAGTACTTC. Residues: CSAQGASSYEQYF.

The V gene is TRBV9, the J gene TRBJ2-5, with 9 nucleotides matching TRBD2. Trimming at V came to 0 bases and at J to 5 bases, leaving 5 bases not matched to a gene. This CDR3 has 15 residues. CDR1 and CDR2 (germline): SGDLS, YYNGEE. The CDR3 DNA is TGTGCCAGCAGCGTAGTGGCTAGCGGGGTTGAGACCCAGTACTTC. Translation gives CASSVVASGVETQYF.

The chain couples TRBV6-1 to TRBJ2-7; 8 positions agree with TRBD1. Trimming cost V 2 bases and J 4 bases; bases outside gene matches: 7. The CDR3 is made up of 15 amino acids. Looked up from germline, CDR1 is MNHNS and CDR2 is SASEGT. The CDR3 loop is CASSETGTGFYEQYF. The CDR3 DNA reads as TGTGCCAGCAGTGAAACCGGGACAGGATTTTACGAGCAGTACTTC.

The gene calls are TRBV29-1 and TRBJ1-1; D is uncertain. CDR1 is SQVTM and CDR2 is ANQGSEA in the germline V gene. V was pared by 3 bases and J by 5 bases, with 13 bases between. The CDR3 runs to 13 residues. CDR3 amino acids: CSVEPRRGTEAFF. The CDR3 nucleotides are TGCAGCGTTGAGCCCCGTAGAGGGACTGAAGCTTTCTTT.

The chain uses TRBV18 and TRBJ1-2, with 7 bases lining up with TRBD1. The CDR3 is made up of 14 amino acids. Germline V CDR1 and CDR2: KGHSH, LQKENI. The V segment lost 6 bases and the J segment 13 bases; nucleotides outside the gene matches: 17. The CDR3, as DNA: TGTGCCAGCTCCCCAGGACAGGCTGGGCTCGCGATCACCTTC. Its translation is CASSPGQAGLAITF.